This T cell receptor (beta chain) was sequenced during a study of Graves' ophthalmopathy and Graves' hyperthyroidism. Overall study context: In this cohort's terms, stable hyperthyroidism meant no ophthalmopathy by 18 months of follow-up.

Study outcomes and limitations: Blood also held most thyroid clonotypes expanded above 0.001 frequency.

Ages of hyperthyroidism patients ran from 18 to 65, and their diagnoses were new, under 2 months' duration. Patients with other autoimmune diseases, uncontrolled infections, pregnancy or lactation were excluded. The CDR3 loop spans 14 amino acids. V was pared by 5 bases and J by 3 bases, with 5 bases of the junction left unmatched. The germline gives CDR1 MGHRA, CDR2 YSYEKL. With regard to this clonotype: Its antigen remains unidentified.

As the template, RNA transcripts were used to amplify TCR beta CDR3 regions. First-round RT-PCR relied on HTBI primers, and a second-round multiplex PCR came next. TCRdb used MiXCR to reprocess the multiplex PCR reads, holding one entry per CDR3 protein. The table includes about 550,000 distinct CDR3 sequences, 39% detected once. The chain joins TRBV4-1 to TRBJ1-2; TRBD1 matches 8 bases. The source is an adult man with Graves' hyperthyroidism. The specimen sequenced was peripheral blood or thyroid tissue (not recorded which). For the CDR3, the DNA is TGCGCCAGCAGCGGACAGGGCCGGGACTATGGCTACACCTTC. Its translation: CASSGQGRDYGYTF.